The clone carrying this T cell receptor (beta chain) was recorded a few times. Germline lookup yields CDR1 SGHVS and CDR2 FNYEAQ. The CDR3 length is 17 residues. V was shortened by 3 bases and J by 4 bases, with 16 bases between the two germline ends. The sample belongs to a study of early T cells in non-severe SARS-CoV-2 infection. TCRdb reprocessed the 5' RACE reads via MiXCR and lists one record per CDR3 protein. The data contain more than 70,000 distinct CDR3 sequences, 12% of them singletons. Sequencing used whole blood. The source is an adult who was a healthcare worker with PCR-confirmed SARS-CoV-2 infection or an uninfected control (not recorded which). J is TRBJ2-6 and V is TRBV7-6, with D tentatively TRBD1 (6 bases). This chain's CDR3 is CASSLGRAQGGANVLTF. The CDR3 DNA reads TGTGCCAGCAGCTTGGGCAGGGCCCAGGGGGGGGCCAACGTCCTGACTTTC. Complete variable domain (other parts from reference TRBV7-6 and TRBJ2-6): GAGVSQSPRYKVTKRGQDVALRCDPISGHVSLYWYRQALGQGPEFLTYFNYEAQQDKSGLPNDRFSAERPEGSISTLTIQRTEQRDSAMYRCASSLGRAQGGANVLTFGAGSRLTVL.